There are many counts of the clone carrying this T cell receptor (beta chain). Its antigen is still unknown. cDNA was made by 5'RACE with 10-nucleotide random UMIs. In TCRdb, the 5' RACE reads were re-called with MiXCR into one record per CDR3 protein. This table has around 70,000 distinct CDR3 sequences, 3% to 4% appearing once. The data derive from a study of neurological immune-mediated disorders. Study conclusions and caveats: None of the CDR3 amino acid sequences of expanded clones recurred across subjects, suggesting private repertoires in all groups.

V was clipped by 6 bases and J by 5 bases, with 6 bases between them. This CDR3 region has 11 residues. The receptor's source is a woman between 50 and 59 years old with multiple sclerosis. The sample comprised PBMCs. The chain employs TRBV12-3 or TRBV12-4 and TRBJ2-3; D unresolved. CDR3: CASSLLDTQYF. CDR3 nucleotides: TGTGCCAGCAGCCTCCTAGATACGCAGTATTTT.